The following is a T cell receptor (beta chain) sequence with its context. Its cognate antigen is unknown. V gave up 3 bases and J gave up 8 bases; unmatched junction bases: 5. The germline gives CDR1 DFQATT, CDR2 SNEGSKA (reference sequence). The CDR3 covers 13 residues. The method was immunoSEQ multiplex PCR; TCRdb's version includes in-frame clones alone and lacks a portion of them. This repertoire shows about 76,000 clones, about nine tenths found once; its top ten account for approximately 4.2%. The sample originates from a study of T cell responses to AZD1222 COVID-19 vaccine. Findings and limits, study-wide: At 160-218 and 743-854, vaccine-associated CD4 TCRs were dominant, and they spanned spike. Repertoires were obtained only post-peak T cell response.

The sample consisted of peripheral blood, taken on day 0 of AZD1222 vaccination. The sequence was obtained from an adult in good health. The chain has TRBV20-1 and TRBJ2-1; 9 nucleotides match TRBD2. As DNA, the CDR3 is TGCAGTGCTAGTTGGGGCGGGAGGGATGAGCAGTTCTTC. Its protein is CSASWGGRDEQFF.